Sequencing of this T cell receptor (beta chain) was carried out in a study of early T cells in non-severe SARS-CoV-2 infection. Study details: The input, bulk RNA from unsorted whole blood, was sequenced, and chains were unpaired.

Concerning this clonotype: Its antigen is currently unknown.

Individual cDNA molecules each received unique molecular identifiers attached to them. TCRdb re-analysed the 5' RACE reads in MiXCR, keeping a single row per CDR3 protein. Among under 95,000 distinct CDR3 sequences listed, approximately 12% were seen once. Study findings and constraints: Anti-spike CD8 responses were favored by VDJdb matching, which missed private and CD4 specificities.

J lost 0 bases, V lost 1 base, and 2 bases had no gene match. Germline loops: CDR1 SEHNR, CDR2 FQNEAQ (reference sequence). The length of the CDR3 is 16 residues. The source of this sequence is an adult who was a healthcare worker with PCR-confirmed SARS-CoV-2 infection or an uninfected control (not recorded which). The material sequenced was whole blood. This rearrangement joins TRBV7-9 to TRBJ1-4, with TRBD1 matching 7 bases. The CDR3 region is CASSLDGTATNEKLFF. The DNA for the CDR3 is TGTGCCAGCAGCTTAGACGGGACAGCAACTAATGAAAAACTGTTTTTT.